This T cell receptor beta chain was sequenced for a study of T cell responses to AZD1222 COVID-19 vaccine. Study-level findings and limits: Unmutated variant regions reportedly attract nearly half of all spike-specific TCRs.

TCRdb's table, derived via immunoSEQ multiplex PCR, lists solely in-frame clones and lacks some. The sample includes roughly 100,000 clones, 89% of them seen just once. Germline lookup yields CDR1 MGHRA and CDR2 YSYEKL. The CDR3 has 15 amino acids. Trimming at V came to 1 base and at J to 4 bases, leaving 3 bases not matched to a gene. Note on this clone: Its antigen is as yet unknown.

The sample consisted of peripheral blood, taken on day 0 of AZD1222 vaccination. J is TRBJ2-1 and V is TRBV4-1; 8 bases match TRBD1. The receptor was isolated from an adult in good health. CDR3 sequence reads: CASSQGQGAYNEQFF. CDR3 bases: TGCGCCAGCAGCCAAGGCCAGGGGGCTTACAATGAGCAGTTCTTC.